This T cell receptor beta chain was profiled in a study of a mutant IDH1 vaccine in newly diagnosed glioma. The CDR3 runs 16 residues. CDR1 and CDR2 (germline): SGHRS, YFSETQ. V lost 0 bases and J lost 4; bases outside the gene matches: 5. Sequencing used immunoSEQ multiplex PCR; TCRdb keeps in-frame clones, though not all of them. The table lists about 56,000 clones, roughly nine tenths of them singletons. Documented time point: week 35, safety follow-up. The study gave 300 ug of mutant IDH1 20-mer peptide per vaccine dose, with topical imiquimod. As concerns this clone: Antigen: not known.

Here the sequenced sample was PBMCs, taken from a glioma patient whose treatment included an IDH1 peptide vaccine. The TCR originated in a man aged 35 to 55 with glioma. V and J are TRBV5-1 and TRBJ2-1; 9 bases map to TRBD2. CDR3 coding DNA: TGCGCCAGCAGCTTGGATCCTAGCGGGGCTTACAATGAGCAGTTCTTC. Translating gives CASSLDPSGAYNEQFF.